These 15 T cell receptor beta chains originate from one sample sequenced in a study of identical twins (TCRdb year 2016). Receptor libraries were prepared by 5' RACE. The sequencer listed for this sample is Illumina HiSeq 2000. TCRdb's own reprocessing of the public reads used fastp at Q25 and MiXCR and kept productive beta chains. All rows with the same CDR3 protein become a single entry with the most common DNA and genes. The sample records some 660,000 distinct CDR3 sequences, approximately 9% of which are singletons. The top ten clones comprise 0.8% to 1% of the sample. The same sample was also studied in work on yellow fever vaccine responses in identical twins.

The sequenced sample consisted of PBMCs. These receptors were obtained from a young woman in good health.

In its sample, this clonotype was seen a few times. This sequence joins TRBV7-9 and TRBJ2-7; D is uncertain. CDR1 is SEHNR and CDR2 is FQNEAQ in the germline V gene (reference sequence). The CDR3 is 15 residues long. V was pared by 8 bases and J by 0 bases, with 17 bases between. CDR3 sequence: CASPPGSTVSYEQYF. The CDR3 region has the DNA TGTGCCAGCCCCCCCGGCAGCACAGTCTCCTACGAGCAGTACTTC.

This clonotype was detected many times. The chain links TRBV29-1 to TRBJ2-7, with 10 bases identical to TRBD1. The CDR3 consists of 13 residues. Per germline, CDR1 SQVTM and CDR2 ANQGSEA. V lost 7 bases and J lost 0; bases outside the gene matches: 3. CDR3 sequence reads: CSAWTGGSYEQYF. CDR3 in DNA: TGCAGCGCATGGACAGGGGGCTCCTACGAGCAGTACTTC.

This clonotype appeared a few times. The chain joins TRBV20-1 to TRBJ2-1, with 7 bases identical to TRBD2. This CDR3 is 14 amino acids long. CDR1 is DFQATT, CDR2 SNEGSKA, per germline (reference sequence). J gave up 10 bases and V 5 bases, and 14 bases lay outside the gene matches. The CDR3 nucleotides read TGCAGTGCTGAGAGGGACCGACTAGCTCGCGAGCAGTTCTTC. This codes for CSAERDRLAREQFF.

This clonotype has at least ten counts. V gene TRBV2 combines with J gene TRBJ2-3; D unclear. The CDR3 extends over 18 amino acids. Per germline, CDR1 SNHLY and CDR2 FYNNEI. With 3 bases removed from V and 0 bases from J, the gap between germline ends came to 19 bases. Written as DNA, the CDR3 is TGTGCCAGCAGTGATGGTGTAACAGCGTTGACTAGCACAGATACGCAGTATTTT. This encodes CASSDGVTALTSTDTQYF.

This clonotype was found many times. The rearrangement uses TRBV29-1 and TRBJ2-1, with a possible D match to TRBD1 (6 bases). In germline, CDR1 is SQVTM, CDR2 ANQGSEA. CDR3 length equals 11 residues. V dropped 5 bases and J dropped 7 bases, with 9 bases sitting between them. The CDR3 DNA reads as TGCAGCGTTTTACAGGGTAATGAGCAGTTCTTC. It specifies CSVLQGNEQFF.

The CDR3 sequence is CSARDLKREKETQYF. CDR3 sequence (DNA): TGCAGTGCTAGAGATTTAAAGCGGGAGAAGGAGACCCAGTACTTC. The J gene is TRBJ2-5, the V gene TRBV20-1; 8 bases are shared with TRBD2. Germline-derived CDR1 and CDR2 are DFQATT and SNEGSKA (reference sequence). CDR3 length equals 15 residues. J was trimmed by 5 bases and V by 0 bases; bases with no gene match: 8.

This clonotype was counted between two and nine times. V gene TRBV7-2 combines with J gene TRBJ2-1; TRBD2 matches at 9 bases. Losses at the gene ends were 0 bases for V and 10 bases for J; bases not matched to a gene: 7. Germline V CDR1 and CDR2: SGHTA, FQGNSA. The CDR3 consists of 15 residues. CDR3 protein: CASSLAGGGAGEQFF. As DNA, the CDR3 is TGTGCCAGCAGCTTAGCTGGCGGGGGGGCCGGCGAGCAGTTCTTC. Variable domain in full (rest from reference TRBV7-2 and TRBJ2-1): GAGVSQSPSNKVTEKGKDVELRCDPISGHTALYWYRQSLGQGLEFLIYFQGNSAPDKSGLPSDRFSAERTGGSVSTLTIQRTQQEDSAVYLCASSLAGGGAGEQFFGPGTRLTVL.

Ten or more counts support this clonotype. V gene TRBV12-3 or TRBV12-4 combines with J gene TRBJ1-5, with D possibly matching TRBD1 (6 bases). The CDR3 loop spans 14 amino acids. Trimming removed 6 bases from V and 3 bases from J, with 12 bases in between. This CDR3 is CASSLQGDNQPQHF. The DNA of the CDR3 is TGTGCCAGCAGCCTACAGGGTGACAATCAGCCCCAGCATTTT.

This clonotype was seen at least ten times. A junction boundary mismatches the germline segment, possibly from a read error. The chain links TRBV5-1 to TRBJ2-3, with D possibly TRBD1 on 5 matching bases. The germline V gene has CDR1 SGHRS and CDR2 YFSETQ. There are 13 residues in the CDR3. CDR3 bases: TGTGCCAGCAGTTTCCAGGGCGCAGATACGCAGTATTTT. Translated, it gives CASSFQGADTQYF.

The CDR3 DNA sequence: TGTGCCAGCAGCCGACTAGCGGGAGTAGGGGATACGCAGTATTTT. Its translation is CASSRLAGVGDTQYF. This sequence joins TRBV7-9 and TRBJ2-3; 12 nucleotides align to TRBD2. The germline gives CDR1 SEHNR, CDR2 FQNEAQ (reference sequence). CDR3 length: 15 residues. Trimming removed 5 bases from V and 6 bases from J; junction bases left unmatched: 6.

The chain uses TRBV7-2 and TRBJ1-1, with D maybe TRBD1 (5 bases). Trimming removed 1 base at V and 1 base at J, with 13 bases between. The CDR3 sequence is 16 residues long. Germline lookup yields CDR1 SGHTA and CDR2 FQGNSA. CDR3 amino acids: CASSLDSRGSNTEAFF. As DNA, the CDR3 is TGTGCCAGCAGCTTAGATTCGCGGGGGTCGAACACTGAAGCTTTCTTT.

The V and J genes are TRBV4-3 and TRBJ2-5; TRBD2 aligns across 7 bases. J was trimmed by 4 bases and V by 0 bases; bases with no gene match: 11. The CDR3 has 17 residues. Germline V gives CDR1 LGHNA, CDR2 YSLEER. The CDR3 protein is CASSQDRTFTGGETQYF. In DNA form, the CDR3 reads TGCGCCAGCAGCCAAGATCGGACCTTCACGGGAGGAGAGACCCAGTACTTC.

As regards this clonotype: Sequence at one end of the junction differs from germline and may be a read error. This chain uses TRBV6-6 with TRBJ1-2, with D uncertain. The germline V gene has CDR1 MNHNY and CDR2 SVGAGI (reference sequence). The CDR3 loop spans 10 amino acids. The CDR3 DNA is TGTGCCACAAAGGACTACGGCTACACCTTC. Its translation is CATKDYGYTF.

The rearrangement links TRBV12-3 or TRBV12-4 to TRBJ2-2; D remains unclear. This CDR3 has 12 amino acids. Deletions cut 3 bases from V and 7 bases from J, with 6 bases between. DNA of the CDR3: TGTGCCAGCAGTTTCGTCGTCGGGGAGCTGTTTTTT. It codes for CASSFVVGELFF.

This clonotype was seen repeatedly, ten times or more. This sequence joins TRBV9 and TRBJ1-1; D uncertain. V gave up 1 base and J gave up 2 bases, with 6 bases separating them. Germline-derived CDR1 and CDR2 are SGDLS and YYNGEE. CDR3 length: 13 residues. CDR3 sequence (DNA): TGTGCCAGCAGCGTATGGCTAAACACTGAAGCTTTCTTT. It translates to CASSVWLNTEAFF.